These 8 T cell receptor beta chains were all obtained from the same sample, sequenced in a study of shared T cell receptors in the human thymus. Libraries were prepared by immunoSEQ multiplex PCR; TCRdb keeps only in-frame clonotypes and omits some of them. Among 450,000 to 650,000 clones listed, 78% were seen once. The sample also formed part of further work on human thymus T cells.

The source material was thymocytes. All receptors derive from a boy younger than two with a congenital heart defect.

The chain has TRBV15 and TRBJ2-1; 8 positions match TRBD1. V was clipped by 1 base and J by 0 bases; unmatched bases: 2. Germline V gene sequence: CDR1 LNHNV, CDR2 YYDKDF (reference sequence). CDR3 length: 16 amino acids. The CDR3 sequence is CATSRGTGFSYNEQFF. The DNA for the CDR3 is TGTGCCACCAGCAGAGGGACAGGGTTCTCCTACAATGAGCAGTTCTTC.

The chain employs TRBV9 and TRBJ2-7; 9 bases line up with TRBD2. After removal of 2 bases from V and 3 bases from J, the junction contained 9 bases not matched to a gene. The CDR3 totals 16 residues. Looked up from germline, CDR1 is SGDLS and CDR2 is YYNGEE. For the CDR3, the DNA is TGTGCCAGCAGCGTGGGGCTAGCGGGAACCAACTACGAGCAGTACTTC. This gives the protein CASSVGLAGTNYEQYF.

This clone was seen a few times. V usage is TRBV5-1 and J usage is TRBJ2-1; no clear D gene. V gave up 2 bases and J gave up 4 bases, with 7 bases separating them. Germline-derived CDR1 and CDR2 are SGHRS and YFSETQ. This CDR3 contains 13 residues. CDR3 loop: CASSFVGYNEQFF. The CDR3 nucleotides are TGCGCCAGCAGCTTTGTCGGGTACAATGAGCAGTTCTTC.

This rearrangement joins TRBV5-5 to TRBJ2-1, with 8 bases lining up with TRBD1. Germline assignment: CDR1 SGHKS and CDR2 YYEKEE (reference sequence). Trimming at V came to 3 bases and at J to 9 bases, leaving 8 bases not matched to a gene. This CDR3 comprises 14 residues. The CDR3 DNA reads TGTGCCAGCAGCTCCTGGACAGGGAAGGGTGAGCAGTTCTTC. Protein product: CASSSWTGKGEQFF. Looking up the rest from reference TRBV5-5 and TRBJ2-1 gives the full variable domain: DAGVTQSPTHLIKTRGQQVTLRCSPISGHKSVSWYQQVLGQGPQFIFQYYEKEERGRGNFPDRFSARQFPNYSSELNVNALLLGDSALYLCASSSWTGKGEQFFGPGTRLTVL.

This clone came up once. V is TRBV29-1 and J is TRBJ2-3, with 12 bases fitting TRBD1. The length of the CDR3 is 15 residues. The V gene end was trimmed by 4 bases and the J gene end by 6 bases; junction bases not matched to a gene: 8. CDR1 is SQVTM, CDR2 ANQGSEA, per germline. For the CDR3, the DNA is TGCAGCGTTGTTCCGGGACAGGGGGCGGGGGATACGCAGTATTTT. This translates into CSVVPGQGAGDTQYF.

In the case of this clone: The junction departs from the called germline gene at one end, perhaps through a read error. The CDR3 loop reads CAWSGGEAHQEPQYF. The CDR3 DNA is TGTGCCTGGAGTGGGGGGGAGGCCCACCAAGAGCCCCAGTACTTC. J is TRBJ2-5 and V is TRBV30; perhaps TRBD2 as D (6 bases). Germline assignment: CDR1 GTSNPN and CDR2 SVGIG (reference sequence). The CDR3 covers 15 residues.

V and J are TRBV6-4 and TRBJ2-1; 12 bases are a match to TRBD2. Per the germline V gene, CDR1 is MRHNA and CDR2 is SNTAGT. This CDR3 is built from 14 residues. V shed 4 bases, J shed 9 bases, and the junction held 4 bases outside the gene matches. The CDR3 reads CASSALAGGSEQFF. The CDR3 coding sequence is TGTGCCAGCAGTGCACTAGCGGGAGGTAGTGAGCAGTTCTTC.

V is TRBV30 and J is TRBJ2-2; weak D call: TRBD1 (6 bases). Germline V lookup: CDR1 GTSNPN, CDR2 SVGIG (reference sequence). V lost 2 bases, J lost 6 bases, and 13 bases lay in between. This CDR3 has 14 residues. The CDR3 region has the DNA TGTGCCTGGAGTCCATTACAGGGCCCCGGGGAGCTGTTTTTT. Translating it yields CAWSPLQGPGELFF.